Below, 22 T cell receptor beta chains from the same sample are listed, as sequenced in a study of Ad26.COV2.S vaccination and SARS-CoV-2 variants. Sample treatment: some 19 received Ad26.COV2.S at low or high dose, single or two shots; about five received placebo; per-sample allocation not given. Collection of the samples took place on day 63 after the first injection of vaccine or placebo. Measured with immunoSEQ multiplex PCR; TCRdb has only the in-frame clones, and not every one. The table has around 450,000 clones, 70% to 90% seen once; the top ten hold approximately 4%. The sequences come from peripheral blood, collected in a trial of Ad26.COV2.S vaccine versus placebo. The receptors derive from a person aged 18-65 years who received the Ad26.COV2.S COVID-19 vaccine or a placebo.

The J gene is TRBJ1-1, the V gene TRBV7-3; no clear D. From germline, CDR1 is SGHTA and CDR2 FQGTGA. This CDR3 spans 13 amino acids. Trimming took off 3 bases at V and 1 base at J, with 6 bases between the two ends. DNA for the CDR3: TGTGCCAGCAGCTTCAGACCGAACACTGAAGCTTTCTTT. This gives the protein CASSFRPNTEAFF.

The V call is TRBV24-1, the J call TRBJ2-3; no clear D. The CDR3 consists of 11 residues. Looked up from germline, CDR1 is KGHDR and CDR2 is SFDVKD. V was cut by 6 bases and J by 2 bases, with 2 bases left in between. CDR3 in amino acids: CATSTTDTQYF. In DNA form, the CDR3 reads TGTGCCACCAGTACCACAGATACGCAGTATTTT.

The chain joins TRBV5-1 to TRBJ1-4; 9 bases agree with TRBD1. Unmatched junction bases numbered 5, after V lost 3 bases and J lost 5 bases. The CDR3 loop spans 15 amino acids. CDR1 and CDR2 from the germline V gene are SGHRS and YFSETQ. CDR3 nucleotide sequence: TGCGCCAGCAGCTCAACCGGGACAGGGAATGAAAAACTGTTTTTT. It yields the protein CASSSTGTGNEKLFF.

This chain links TRBV19 with TRBJ2-2, with a tentative D call TRBD2 (6 bases). Per the germline V gene, CDR1 is LNHDA and CDR2 is SQIVND (reference sequence). This CDR3 has 16 amino acids. V lost 7 bases and J 7 bases, leaving 22 bases between the germline ends. CDR3 sequence (DNA): TGTGCCAGTAAAGGAGGGGCGAATAGGCAGATCGGGGAGCTGTTTTTT. Translating it yields CASKGGANRQIGELFF.

V usage is TRBV18 and J usage is TRBJ2-3, with 7 bases aligning to TRBD2. Germline lookup yields CDR1 KGHSH and CDR2 LQKENI. V shed 1 base, J shed 0 bases, and the junction held 4 bases outside the gene matches. This CDR3 is 16 amino acids long. In DNA, the CDR3 is TGTGCCAGCTCACCACGTGCGGGGGTAAGCACAGATACGCAGTATTTT. Translation gives CASSPRAGVSTDTQYF.

The CDR3 spells CAIHRLDVAGDTQYF. CDR3 nucleotides: TGTGCCATCCACCGACTAGACGTCGCTGGGGATACGCAGTATTTT. This rearrangement joins TRBV5-4 to TRBJ2-3; possibly TRBD2 for D (6 bases). Germline V lookup: CDR1 SGHNT, CDR2 YYREEE (reference sequence). Trimming cost V 9 bases and J 6 bases, with 23 bases left between them. The CDR3 has 15 amino acids. Looking up the rest from reference TRBV5-4 and TRBJ2-3 gives the full variable domain: ETGVTQSPTHLIKTRGQQVTLRCSSQSGHNTVSWYQQALGQGPQFIFQYYREEENGRGNFPPRFSGLQFPNYSSELNVNALELDDSALYLCAIHRLDVAGDTQYFGPGTRLTVL.

The chain couples TRBV27 to TRBJ1-6; D is uncertain. CDR3 size: 15 residues. The germline gives CDR1 MNHEY, CDR2 SMNVEV (reference sequence). The ends were cut back, 2 bases at V and 7 bases at J, with 12 bases in the middle. CDR3 bases: TGTGCCAGCAGTTTAGACACACCGCCAAATTCACCCCTCCACTTT. Protein sequence: CASSLDTPPNSPLHF.

This clone was counted only a few times. The genes are TRBV28 and TRBJ1-3; TRBD1 matches at 7 bases. The ends lost 2 bases at V and 3 bases at J; junction bases unmatched: 4. The CDR3 runs 15 residues. Germline V gives CDR1 MDHEN, CDR2 SYDVKM. The CDR3 region is CASSLGDSSGNTIYF. The CDR3 bases are TGTGCCAGCAGTTTAGGGGACAGTAGTGGAAACACCATATATTTT.

This chain uses TRBV5-4 with TRBJ2-5; 10 bases are shared with TRBD1. Trimming cost V 9 bases and J 4 bases; bases outside gene matches: 6. The CDR3 totals 13 residues. CDR1 SGHNT and CDR2 YYREEE come from the germline V gene (reference sequence). CDR3 residues: CATQDRGGETQYF. The CDR3 DNA is TGTGCCACCCAGGACAGGGGGGGAGAGACCCAGTACTTC.

The J gene is TRBJ1-1, the V gene TRBV5-6; no definite D call. V shed 4 bases and J shed 0 bases, with 22 bases lying between them. The CDR3 is 18 amino acids. Germline assignment: CDR1 SGHDT and CDR2 YYEEEE. The CDR3: CASSPPGVWISMNTEAFF. In DNA, the CDR3 is TGTGCCAGCAGCCCTCCAGGAGTGTGGATTTCGATGAACACTGAAGCTTTCTTT.

The chain employs TRBV3-1 (or the pseudogene TRBV3-2) and TRBJ2-1; TRBD2 might be the D (6 bases). The CDR3 loop spans 15 amino acids. Trimming removed 4 bases at V and 7 bases at J, with 17 bases between. Germline V gives CDR1 LGHDT, CDR2 YNNKEL (reference sequence). The CDR3 protein is CASSPSGPRGNEQFF. The DNA for the CDR3 is TGTGCCAGCAGCCCCTCAGGACCACGGGGGAATGAGCAGTTCTTC.

The chain recombines TRBV6-1 with TRBJ2-7; 12 bases are a match to TRBD2. Germline V gene data show CDR1 as MNHNS and CDR2 as SASEGT. This CDR3 is 14 amino acids long. With V trimmed by 0 bases and J by 12 bases, 6 bases remained unmatched. In nucleotides, the CDR3 is TGTGCCAGCAGTGAAGCTGGGACTAGCGGGCGGTTGTACTTC. Residues: CASSEAGTSGRLYF.

The chain's CDR3 is CSARVPVSYEQYF. As DNA, the CDR3 is TGCAGTGCTCGTGTTCCCGTTTCCTACGAGCAGTACTTC. This chain connects TRBV20-1 to TRBJ2-7; the D is unclear. The germline V gene has CDR1 DFQATT and CDR2 SNEGSKA (reference sequence). V was shortened by 5 bases and J by 1 base, with 12 bases between the two germline ends. The CDR3 is 13 residues long.

The table lists this clone with many counts. This chain joins TRBV19 and TRBJ2-2; 12 positions agree with TRBD1. The germline gives CDR1 LNHDA, CDR2 SQIVND (reference sequence). V lost 6 bases and J lost 6; bases outside the gene matches: 11. This CDR3 region has 17 residues. The CDR3 spells CASSRDRGRRLPGELFF. The CDR3 nucleotides are TGTGCCAGTAGCCGGGACAGGGGGCGGCGGTTGCCCGGGGAGCTGTTTTTT.

V gene TRBV9 combines with J gene TRBJ2-3; weak D call: TRBD2 (6 bases). The CDR3 loop spans 17 amino acids. The germline CDR1 and CDR2 sequences are SGDLS and YYNGEE. Trimming took 3 bases from V and 3 from J, leaving 20 bases between them. For the CDR3, the DNA is TGTGCCAGCAGCGCCCCCAGACTAGTCACGGGGACAGATACGCAGTATTTT. Its translation: CASSAPRLVTGTDTQYF.

The chain has TRBV7-9 and TRBJ1-3; D uncertain. The CDR3 totals 17 residues. V was shortened by 1 base and J by 4 bases, with 17 bases between the two germline ends. CDR1 and CDR2 from the germline V gene are SEHNR and FQNEAQ (reference sequence). CDR3 nucleotides: TGTGCCAGCAGCTTAGAGTACGTCTCAGAGGGAGGAAACACCATATATTTT. As protein: CASSLEYVSEGGNTIYF.

In this sample, this clone turned up a few times. The genes are TRBV7-9 and TRBJ2-1; D ambiguous. Germline V gene lookup returns CDR1 SEHNR and CDR2 FQNEAQ (reference sequence). V lost 1 base to trimming and J lost 8 bases, with 3 bases between them. This CDR3 spans 11 amino acids. In nucleotides, the CDR3 is TGTGCCAGCAGCTTAGAGTATGAGCAGTTCTTC. Amino acids: CASSLEYEQFF.

This clone was seen just once. The V call is TRBV27, the J call TRBJ1-2; weak D call: TRBD1 (6 bases). The germline CDR1 and CDR2 sequences are MNHEY and SMNVEV (reference sequence). This CDR3 spans 14 amino acids. The V end lost 5 bases, the J end lost 4 bases, and 14 bases lay between the germline ends. Written as DNA, the CDR3 is TGTGCCAGCAGTCCCCGGGGGGGCGGCTATGGCTACACCTTC. Translation: CASSPRGGGYGYTF.

The V and J genes are TRBV11-2 and TRBJ1-2; D gene uncertain. Trimming took off 5 bases at V and 3 bases at J, with 13 bases between the two ends. The length of the CDR3 is 14 residues. Germline V CDR1 and CDR2: SGHAT, FQNNGV. The CDR3 DNA follows: TGTGCCAGCAGCCCGAACGACCGATACTATGGCTACACCTTC. Its protein product is CASSPNDRYYGYTF.

This chain connects TRBV6-2 or TRBV6-3 to TRBJ1-2, with unresolved D. The CDR3 covers 11 residues. CDR1 and CDR2 (germline): MNHEY, SVGEGT. V was trimmed by 0 bases and J by 7 bases, leaving 3 bases between them. CDR3 sequence (DNA): TGTGCCAGCAGTTACTCCGCTGGCTACACCTTC. It yields the protein CASSYSAGYTF.

The genes are TRBV13 and TRBJ2-7; 7 nucleotides agree with TRBD1. After removal of 5 bases from V and 1 base from J, the junction contained 5 bases not matched to a gene. Germline V lookup: CDR1 PRHDT, CDR2 FYEKMQ (reference sequence). The CDR3 is made up of 14 amino acids. CDR3 sequence (DNA): TGTGCCAGCAGCATTCAGGGGGTATCCTACGAGCAGTACTTC. Residues: CASSIQGVSYEQYF.

The chain combines TRBV5-8 with TRBJ2-7; TRBD1 agrees at 7 bases. The CDR3 loop spans 15 amino acids. Germline CDR1 SGHTS, CDR2 YDEGEE. J lost 2 bases, V lost 3 bases, and 8 bases had no gene match. This CDR3 is CASSWSRDRAYEQYF. The CDR3, as DNA: TGTGCCAGCAGCTGGTCCCGGGACAGAGCCTACGAGCAGTACTTC.